Described below is a single T cell receptor (beta chain) sequence and its context. The germline V and J ends were trimmed by 2 bases and 0 bases, with 11 bases remaining between them. The CDR3 covers 15 residues. The germline CDR1 and CDR2 sequences are SGHAT and FQNNGV. Assay: immunoSEQ multiplex PCR; the TCRdb copy retains only in-frame clones and omits some. The sample comprises tens of thousands of clones, 80% to 90% of which are singletons, and 0.7% to 0.9% rests with the top ten. These data are taken from a study of T cell changes during pregnancy in multiple sclerosis. This TCR was recovered from a female donor in good health, enrolled as a control in a pregnancy study. The source material was peripheral blood, sampled in the first trimester of pregnancy. The V gene is TRBV11-2, the J gene TRBJ2-7; perhaps TRBD2 as D (6 bases). The DNA for the CDR3 is TGTGCCAGCAGCTTAAGAGGGACTTACTCCTACGAGCAGTACTTC. It translates to CASSLRGTYSYEQYF.